This TCR beta chain is from a study of blood T cell repertoires in COVID-19. Individuals aged about 18 to 100 years were recruited from approximately 24 US areas. V was clipped by 4 bases and J by 3 bases, with 10 bases between them. CDR3 length: 14 amino acids. Germline CDR1 is MNHEY and CDR2 is SVGAGI. The repertoire was sequenced with immunoSEQ multiplex PCR; TCRdb's copy has only in-frame clones and lacks some. The sample yields a few hundred thousand clones, 88% seen once. V gene TRBV6-5 combines with J gene TRBJ1-3; the D gene is possibly TRBD1 (5 bases). The TCR originated in a woman aged 50 to 65 who had recovered from COVID-19. Material for sequencing was PBMCs or T cells enriched from blood (not recorded which). Here the CDR3 reads CASSLNRRGNTIYF. DNA for the CDR3: TGTGCCAGCAGTTTAAACAGGCGTGGAAACACCATATATTTT.